This T cell receptor (beta chain) was sequenced for a study of cytomegalovirus exposure and HLA in healthy donors. The primer mix had 60 Vbeta and 13 Jbeta primers. The data were produced by immunoSEQ multiplex PCR, yet TCRdb's version contains in-frame clones alone and is incomplete. The profile shows about 120,000 clones, about 86% of them singletons. CDR3 size: 13 residues. Per the germline V gene, CDR1 is MNHNY and CDR2 is SVGAGI (reference sequence). J gave up 4 bases and V 8 bases, and 7 bases lay outside the gene matches. The chain uses TRBV6-6 and TRBJ2-5; 7 nucleotides agree with TRBD2. Sequencing was done on a sample of PBMCs. This receptor was obtained from a woman aged 40 to 55 in good health and CMV-seronegative. CDR3 bases: TGTGCCAGCGTCCGGGGGGAGGGAGAGACCCAGTACTTC. Its protein is CASVRGEGETQYF.